The T cell receptor beta chain under discussion was sequenced for a study of T-cell memory formation after mild COVID-19. In germline, CDR1 is DFQATT, CDR2 SNEGSKA (reference sequence). There are 13 residues in the CDR3. Trimming pared 1 base from V and 7 bases from J, leaving 11 bases between. Using its own MiXCR run on the 5' RACE reads, TCRdb lists one record per CDR3 protein. The profile shows almost 250,000 distinct CDR3 sequences, roughly 15% of them singletons. The chain is built from TRBV20-1 and TRBJ1-5; no reliable D call. Sequenced material: PBMCs or a T cell subset sorted from them (not recorded which). This TCR was recovered from an adult woman who had mild COVID-19 (a few samples of this study predate the infection). Cell type and time point are not known. The CDR3 bases are TGCAGTGCTAGAGTTGGCCAAGAGCAGCCCCAGCATTTT. Amino acids: CSARVGQEQPQHF.